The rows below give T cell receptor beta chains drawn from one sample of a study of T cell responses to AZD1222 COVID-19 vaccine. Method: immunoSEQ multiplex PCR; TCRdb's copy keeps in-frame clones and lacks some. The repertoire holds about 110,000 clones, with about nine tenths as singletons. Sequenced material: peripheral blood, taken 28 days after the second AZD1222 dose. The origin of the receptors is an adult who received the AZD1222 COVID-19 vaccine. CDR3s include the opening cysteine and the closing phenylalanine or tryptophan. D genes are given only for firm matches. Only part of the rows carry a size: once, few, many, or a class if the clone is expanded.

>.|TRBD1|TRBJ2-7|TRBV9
CASSPRDRVYEQYF
TGTGCCAGCAGCCCCCGGGACAGGGTCTACGAGCAGTACTTC
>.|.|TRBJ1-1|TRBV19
CASIPAWTQNTEAFF
TGTGCCAGTATCCCTGCCTGGACACAGAACACTGAAGCTTTCTTT
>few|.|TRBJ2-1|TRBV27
CASSAFRGISYNEQFF
TGTGCCAGCAGTGCCTTCAGGGGAATTTCCTACAATGAGCAGTTCTTC
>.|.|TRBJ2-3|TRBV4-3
CASSQEAWGSDTQYF
TGCGCCAGCAGCCAGGAGGCCTGGGGATCCGATACGCAGTATTTT
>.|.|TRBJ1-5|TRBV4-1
CASASDGNQPQHF
TGCGCCAGCGCCAGTGATGGCAATCAGCCCCAGCATTTT
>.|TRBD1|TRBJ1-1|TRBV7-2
CASSSPGGYTEAFF
TGTGCCAGCAGCTCCCCAGGGGGCTACACTGAAGCTTTCTTT
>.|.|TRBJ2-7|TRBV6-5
CASSYSPGSTYEQYF
TGTGCCAGCAGTTACTCCCCGGGGTCTACCTACGAGCAGTACTTC
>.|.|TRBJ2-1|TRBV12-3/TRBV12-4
CASSRQLGQFF
TGTGCCAGCAGTCGCCAATTAGGGCAGTTCTTC
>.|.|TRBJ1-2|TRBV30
CAWSDAGPRFNYGYTF
TGTGCCTGGAGTGATGCAGGGCCGCGATTCAACTATGGCTACACCTTC
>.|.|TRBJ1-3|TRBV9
CASSVGWGAQAGNTIYF
TGTGCCAGCAGCGTAGGTTGGGGGGCGCAAGCTGGAAACACCATATATTTT
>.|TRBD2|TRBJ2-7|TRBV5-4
CASSLTSGGASREQYF
TGTGCCAGCAGCTTAACTAGCGGGGGGGCTTCTAGGGAGCAGTACTTC
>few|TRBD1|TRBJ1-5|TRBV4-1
CASSQGGRGSNQPQHF
TGCGCCAGCAGCCAAGGGGGCAGGGGGAGCAATCAGCCCCAGCATTTT
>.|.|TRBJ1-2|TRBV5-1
CASSPQENYGYTF
TGCGCCAGCAGCCCGCAGGAGAACTATGGCTACACCTTC
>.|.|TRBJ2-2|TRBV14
CASSPLTGNTGELFF
TGTGCCAGCAGCCCCTTGACGGGGAACACCGGGGAGCTGTTTTTT
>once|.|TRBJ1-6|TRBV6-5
CASSYASSYNSPLHF
TGTGCCAGCAGTTACGCTAGCTCCTATAATTCACCCCTCCACTTT
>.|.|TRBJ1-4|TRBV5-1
CASSLASDKREKLFF
TGCGCCAGCAGCTTGGCTTCGGACAAGCGGGAAAAACTGTTTTTT